These 28 T cell receptor beta chains were all obtained from the same sample, sequenced in a study of cytomegalovirus exposure and HLA in healthy donors. This PCR relied on a set of 60 Vbeta primers and 13 Jbeta primers. Sequenced by immunoSEQ multiplex PCR; TCRdb stores in-frame clones only, minus some. This table has under 200,000 clones, less than 90% appearing once. Sequenced sample: PBMCs. The receptors were sampled from a boy aged 2 to 9 in good health and CMV-seronegative.

V and J are TRBV19 and TRBJ1-2; 8 bases fit TRBD1. This CDR3 has 14 amino acids. Trimming cost V 6 bases and J 4 bases; bases outside gene matches: 7. CDR1 and CDR2 from the germline V gene are LNHDA and SQIVND (reference sequence). This chain's CDR3 is CASRRTGTGYGYTF. The DNA for the CDR3 is TGTGCCAGTAGGAGGACAGGGACGGGCTATGGCTACACCTTC.

CDR3 sequence: CASSIGAGAQYF. In DNA form, the CDR3 reads TGTGCCAGTAGTATAGGTGCAGGGGCGCAGTACTTC. J is TRBJ2-7 and V is TRBV19, with a weak D call TRBD1 (6 bases). The V end was cut by 1 base, the J end by 9 bases, with 10 bases between. Germline lookup yields CDR1 LNHDA and CDR2 SQIVND (reference sequence). This CDR3 has 12 amino acids.

This clone was seen a handful of times. The chain combines TRBV10-3 with TRBJ1-1; D remains unclear. There are 14 residues in the CDR3. Trimming shortened V by 0 bases and J by 1 base, and 6 bases separated the two germline ends. Germline assignment: CDR1 ENHRY and CDR2 SYGVKD. The CDR3 is CAISESVGNTEAFF. DNA for the CDR3: TGTGCCATCAGTGAGTCTGTCGGGAACACTGAAGCTTTCTTT.

The J gene is TRBJ1-1, the V gene TRBV27; D remains ambiguous. Germline assignment: CDR1 MNHEY and CDR2 SMNVEV (reference sequence). Trimming left V 3 bases short and J 5 bases short, with 13 bases between. CDR3 length: 14 residues. In DNA form, the CDR3 reads TGTGCCAGCAGTTTCGGGTCCCCGAGAACTGAAGCTTTCTTT. It codes for CASSFGSPRTEAFF.

The J gene is TRBJ1-3, the V gene TRBV6-1; 8 positions match TRBD1. CDR3 length: 13 residues. The V gene's germline CDR1 is MNHNS and CDR2 SASEGT. V was pared by 5 bases and J by 9 bases, with 6 bases of the junction left unmatched. The CDR3 loop reads CASSSGTGGTIYF. The CDR3 bases are TGTGCCAGCAGTTCCGGGACAGGAGGCACCATATATTTT.

In this sample, this clone turned up a few times. This chain joins TRBV7-9 and TRBJ2-1, with TRBD2 matching over 10 bases. CDR3 length equals 14 residues. V lost 5 bases, J lost 8 bases, and 6 bases stayed unmatched. CDR1 is SEHNR, CDR2 FQNEAQ, per germline (reference sequence). In DNA, the CDR3 is TGTGCCAGCAGCACTCTAGCGGGAGTCTATGAGCAGTTCTTC. This codes for CASSTLAGVYEQFF.

This rearrangement joins TRBV6-1 to TRBJ1-2; TRBD1 aligns across 7 bases. The CDR3 extends over 17 amino acids. In germline, CDR1 is MNHNS, CDR2 SASEGT. The ends lost 0 bases at V and 5 bases at J; junction bases unmatched: 12. CDR3 DNA: TGTGCCAGCAGTGAAGCGGGGTTGGGACAGCGACTATATGGCTACACCTTC. Its translation: CASSEAGLGQRLYGYTF.

The chain employs TRBV7-2 and TRBJ1-1; TRBD1 might be the D (6 bases). CDR1 and CDR2 from the germline V gene are SGHTA and FQGNSA. The CDR3 is 16 residues long. V was pared by 1 base and J by 5 bases, with 17 bases between. In DNA form, the CDR3 reads TGTGCCAGCAGCTTAGAAGGGGTCACTCAGGGGACTGAAGCTTTCTTT. Protein sequence: CASSLEGVTQGTEAFF.

CDR3 protein: CASTPLAGTSGTNEQYF. CDR3 in DNA: TGTGCCAGCACCCCACTCGCCGGGACTAGCGGGACAAACGAGCAGTACTTC. V and J are TRBV27 and TRBJ2-7; TRBD2 aligns across 13 bases. Germline loops: CDR1 MNHEY, CDR2 SMNVEV (reference sequence). V shed 7 bases and J 5 bases; nucleotides not matched to a gene: 14. The CDR3 length is 17 residues.

The table lists this clone with a few counts. This rearrangement joins TRBV4-1 to TRBJ1-5, with 10 bases lining up with TRBD1. Germline loops: CDR1 MGHRA, CDR2 YSYEKL. This CDR3 is 16 amino acids long. V lost 4 bases and J lost 3; bases outside the gene matches: 6. The CDR3 here is CASSRSGTGDNQPQHF. The DNA for the CDR3 is TGCGCCAGCAGCCGGTCCGGGACAGGGGACAATCAGCCCCAGCATTTT.

This chain links TRBV30 with TRBJ2-7, with unresolved D. Germline V gene data show CDR1 as GTSNPN and CDR2 as SVGIG (reference sequence). The ends were cut back, 5 bases at V and 7 bases at J, with 15 bases in the middle. The length of the CDR3 is 12 residues. The CDR3 DNA follows: TGTGCCTGGGGCGGTACTCTCAAGGAGCAGTACTTC. It encodes CAWGGTLKEQYF.

As DNA, the CDR3 is TGTGCCAGCAGCTCATTGGCAGGACAGATCTCCTACGAGCAGTACTTC. This gives the protein CASSSLAGQISYEQYF. The rearrangement joins TRBV27 to TRBJ2-7, with a weak D call TRBD1 (6 bases). Deletions cut 6 bases from V and 0 bases from J, with 18 bases between. The length of the CDR3 is 16 residues. Germline CDR1 MNHEY, CDR2 SMNVEV (reference sequence).

This clone was counted between two and nine times. The CDR3 loop reads CASSFQGGVFVDGYTF. In nucleotides, the CDR3 is TGTGCCAGCAGTTTTCAAGGGGGCGTATTCGTGGATGGCTACACCTTC. This rearrangement joins TRBV28 to TRBJ1-2; TRBD1 aligns across 7 bases. The trim removed 3 bases at V and 6 bases at J, leaving 13 bases unmatched. This CDR3 comprises 16 residues. CDR1 and CDR2 from the germline V gene are MDHEN and SYDVKM.

There are a few counts of this clone. J is TRBJ1-1 and V is TRBV6-1; D ambiguous. The V gene's germline CDR1 is MNHNS and CDR2 SASEGT. The CDR3 covers 14 residues. V was clipped by 1 base and J by 3 bases, with 9 bases between them. CDR3 sequence: CASSEETDYTEAFF. In DNA, the CDR3 is TGTGCCAGCAGTGAAGAAACGGACTACACTGAAGCTTTCTTT.

This clone appeared a few times. The J gene is TRBJ2-1, the V gene TRBV29-1, with 8 positions matching TRBD2. CDR1 is SQVTM and CDR2 is ANQGSEA in the germline V gene. The CDR3 covers 16 residues. CDR3 sequence (DNA): TGCAGGAGCCAGCGGGAGAAGAGGAAATTTTGCAATGAGCAGTTCTTC. It encodes CRSQREKRKFCNEQFF.

This clone was detected a few times. This chain connects TRBV2 to TRBJ2-1; TRBD2 aligns across 9 bases. J gave up 4 bases and V 6 bases, and 13 bases lay outside the gene matches. This CDR3 region has 17 residues. Germline V gene sequence: CDR1 SNHLY, CDR2 FYNNEI. CDR3 in amino acids: CASRDNSLAGKYNEQFF. DNA for the CDR3: TGTGCCAGCAGAGATAATTCCCTAGCGGGGAAATACAATGAGCAGTTCTTC.

The chain employs TRBV5-4 and TRBJ2-3, with 9 bases matching TRBD1. V lost 4 bases, J lost 2 bases, and 5 bases stayed unmatched. CDR1 and CDR2 from the germline V gene are SGHNT and YYREEE (reference sequence). The CDR3 runs 15 residues. The CDR3 here is CASSPGTGFTDTQYF. The CDR3 DNA is TGTGCCAGCAGCCCGGGGACAGGGTTCACAGATACGCAGTATTTT. Based on the CDR3 plus reference TRBV5-4 and TRBJ2-3, the full variable domain is ETGVTQSPTHLIKTRGQQVTLRCSSQSGHNTVSWYQQALGQGPQFIFQYYREEENGRGNFPPRFSGLQFPNYSSELNVNALELDDSALYLCASSPGTGFTDTQYFGPGTRLTVL.

The genes are TRBV6-1 and TRBJ2-7; TRBD1 might be the D (6 bases). This CDR3 region has 12 residues. Trimming shortened V by 5 bases and J by 3 bases, and 8 bases separated the two germline ends. Per the germline V gene, CDR1 is MNHNS and CDR2 is SASEGT. The CDR3 sequence is CASSNRVYEQYF. The CDR3 coding sequence is TGTGCCAGCAGTAACAGGGTCTACGAGCAGTACTTC.

The chain combines TRBV7-3 with TRBJ2-5; TRBD1 is a possible D gene (5 bases). CDR1 is SGHTA and CDR2 is FQGTGA in the germline V gene. V dropped 2 bases and J dropped 2 bases, with 6 bases sitting between them. This CDR3 is 13 amino acids long. The CDR3 bases are TGTGCCAGCAGCTTACAGGGACAAGAGACCCAGTACTTC. Amino acid sequence: CASSLQGQETQYF.

This clone was detected only once. The V and J genes are TRBV18 and TRBJ2-6; perhaps TRBD1 as D (5 bases). Germline CDR1 reads KGHSH; CDR2 reads LQKENI. The V and J ends lost 4 bases and 0 bases respectively, with 7 bases between them. The CDR3 covers 15 residues. The CDR3 protein is CASSQTVSGANVLTF. CDR3 sequence (DNA): TGTGCCAGCTCACAGACAGTCTCTGGGGCCAACGTCCTGACTTTC. The whole variable domain, remainder taken from reference TRBV18 and TRBJ2-6, is NAGVMQNPRHLVRRRGQEARLRCSPMKGHSHVYWYRQLPEEGLKFMVYLQKENIIDESGMPKERFSAEFPKEGPSILRIQQVVRGDSAAYFCASSQTVSGANVLTFGAGSRLTVL.

The chain employs TRBV5-1 and TRBJ2-3, with 8 nucleotides matching TRBD2. Trimming removed 1 base from V and 6 bases from J; junction bases left unmatched: 13. The germline gives CDR1 SGHRS, CDR2 YFSETQ. This CDR3 is 17 amino acids long. CDR3 region: CASSLPWAGGWADTQYF. The CDR3 DNA reads as TGCGCCAGCAGCTTGCCATGGGCGGGAGGATGGGCTGATACGCAGTATTTT.

The gene calls are TRBV30 and TRBJ2-7; 8 positions match TRBD1. V gave up 1 base and J gave up 1 base; unmatched junction bases: 6. Germline CDR1 reads GTSNPN; CDR2 reads SVGIG (reference sequence). The CDR3 sequence is 15 residues long. Written as DNA, the CDR3 is TGTGCCTGGAGTGGCGGACAGGGCCCTTCCTACGAGCAGTACTTC. Protein sequence: CAWSGGQGPSYEQYF.

The chain carries TRBV29-1 and TRBJ1-4; 10 bases line up with TRBD1. CDR1 and CDR2 (germline): SQVTM, ANQGSEA. V lost 6 bases, J lost 5 bases, and 6 bases stayed unmatched. This CDR3 region has 14 residues. CDR3 residues: CSVATGGDNEKLFF. CDR3 bases: TGCAGCGTGGCGACAGGGGGCGACAATGAAAAACTGTTTTTT.

This chain connects TRBV7-8 to TRBJ2-3; 11 positions match TRBD2. The trim removed 5 bases at V and 2 bases at J, leaving 6 bases unmatched. The CDR3 consists of 16 residues. Per germline, CDR1 SGHVS and CDR2 FQNEAQ. The chain's CDR3 is CASSQDSGRATDTQYF. CDR3 DNA: TGTGCCAGCAGCCAAGATAGCGGGAGGGCCACAGATACGCAGTATTTT.

The chain uses TRBV5-4 and TRBJ2-1; weak D call: TRBD2 (6 bases). Trimming stripped 3 bases from V and 9 bases from J, with 10 bases between. The CDR3 has 12 amino acids. Germline values: CDR1 SGHNT, CDR2 YYREEE (reference sequence). For the CDR3, the DNA is TGTGCCAGCAGCTCCCTTAGCGGTGAGCAGTTCTTC. Protein product: CASSSLSGEQFF.

The chain is built from TRBV29-1 and TRBJ1-1; tentatively, D is TRBD1 (5 bases). There are 12 residues in the CDR3. Between the trimmed V and J ends, which lost 7 bases and 5 bases, there was a span of 14 bases. Germline CDR1 SQVTM, CDR2 ANQGSEA. The CDR3 DNA is TGCAGCGGATCGGACAAGGGGACTGAAGCTTTCTTT. This gives the protein CSGSDKGTEAFF.

This chain links TRBV25-1 with TRBJ2-5; 8 positions match TRBD2. Germline V gene sequence: CDR1 MGHDK, CDR2 SYGVNS. V shed 8 bases and J 5 bases; nucleotides not matched to a gene: 7. This CDR3 has 13 amino acids. In DNA form, the CDR3 reads TGTGCCAGCGGAAGTTCGGGAGGGGAGACCCAGTACTTC. Translation: CASGSSGGETQYF.

The chain uses TRBV2 and TRBJ2-3; 15 bases match TRBD2. The J segment lost 5 bases and the V segment lost 8 bases, leaving 5 bases of the junction unmatched. CDR1 is SNHLY, CDR2 FYNNEI, per germline. The CDR3 extends over 15 amino acids. The DNA for the CDR3 is TGTGCCAGCGCAGGACTAGCGGGAGGGTTAGATACGCAGTATTTT. It encodes CASAGLAGGLDTQYF.